The 9 T cell receptor beta chains in this list originate from one sample, sequenced in a study of a mutant IDH1 vaccine in newly diagnosed glioma. Specified time point: week 47, end of study. In the vaccine, a single dose held 300 ug of the mutant IDH1 20-mer peptide, along with topical imiquimod. These receptors have no known antigen. Method: immunoSEQ multiplex PCR; TCRdb's copy keeps in-frame clones and lacks some. The sample has fewer than 70,000 clones, 75% to 90% seen once. The starting material was PBMCs, obtained from a glioma patient whose treatment included an IDH1 peptide vaccine. These receptors were collected from a man aged 30 to 39 with glioma.

As for this clone: Other nucleotide sequences from this sample produce the same CDR3. This sequence joins TRBV30 and TRBJ1-5; no clear D. The CDR3 runs 13 residues. Germline CDR1 and CDR2: GTSNPN and SVGIG (reference sequence). The V end lost 5 bases, the J end lost 0 bases, and 8 bases lay between the germline ends. CDR3 nucleotide sequence: TGTGCCTGGGGAGGTGATAGCAATCAGCCCCAGCATTTT. Encoded protein: CAWGGDSNQPQHF.

V usage is TRBV2 and J usage is TRBJ2-7; 8 bases match TRBD2. The CDR3 consists of 15 residues. The V and J ends lost 4 bases and 0 bases, in that order; junction bases with no gene match: 5. Germline lookup yields CDR1 SNHLY and CDR2 FYNNEI. The CDR3 coding sequence is TGTGCCAGCAGTGGAGCGGGGGACCTCTCCTACGAGCAGTACTTC. Its protein product is CASSGAGDLSYEQYF.

The gene calls are TRBV11-2 and TRBJ1-1, with unresolved D. Per the germline V gene, CDR1 is SGHAT and CDR2 is FQNNGV. The CDR3 length is 14 residues. V was clipped by 5 bases and J by 4 bases, with 14 bases between them. The chain's CDR3 is CASSPQRLTTEAFF. The DNA for the CDR3 is TGTGCCAGCAGCCCACAAAGACTTACCACTGAAGCTTTCTTT.

This rearrangement joins TRBV2 to TRBJ1-1, with 8 bases lining up with TRBD1. Germline V lookup: CDR1 SNHLY, CDR2 FYNNEI. This CDR3 has 13 amino acids. V was clipped by 7 bases and J by 5 bases; unmatched bases: 6. CDR3 sequence (DNA): TGTGCCAGCAAAATGGGACAGGAGACTGAAGCTTTCTTT. This translates into CASKMGQETEAFF.

The chain has TRBV25-1 and TRBJ2-5; 7 bases match TRBD1. V was pared by 2 bases and J by 1 base, with 4 bases of the junction left unmatched. The V gene's germline CDR1 is MGHDK and CDR2 SYGVNS. CDR3 length: 15 amino acids. CDR3 residues: CASSETGTAQETQYF. In DNA form, the CDR3 reads TGTGCCAGCAGTGAAACCGGGACAGCCCAAGAGACCCAGTACTTC.

This chain links TRBV5-4 with TRBJ1-4; tentative D call: TRBD1 (6 bases). The V gene's germline CDR1 is SGHNT and CDR2 YYREEE (reference sequence). V lost 4 bases to trimming and J lost 4 bases, with 23 bases between them. The CDR3 runs to 18 residues. CDR3 DNA sequence: TGTGCCAGCAGCGAGGTGGGTGAAGGGGGGGCCCATAATGAAAAACTGTTTTTT. It translates to CASSEVGEGGAHNEKLFF.

In this sample, this clone turned up a few times. The chain carries TRBV27 and TRBJ1-5; 8 bases map to TRBD1. V dropped 6 bases and J dropped 5; count of bases not matched to a gene: 9. From germline, CDR1 is MNHEY and CDR2 SMNVEV (reference sequence). The CDR3 covers 15 residues. CDR3 loop: CASRIQGVPHQPQHF. The CDR3 DNA reads TGTGCCAGCAGGATACAGGGGGTCCCCCATCAGCCCCAGCATTTT.

V gene TRBV27 combines with J gene TRBJ1-4, with 7 bases matching TRBD1. Germline V gives CDR1 MNHEY, CDR2 SMNVEV (reference sequence). With V trimmed by 1 base and J by 10 bases, 6 bases remained unmatched. The CDR3 consists of 14 residues. This chain's CDR3 is CASSLFTGDGKLFF. DNA of the CDR3: TGTGCCAGCAGTTTATTTACAGGGGATGGAAAACTGTTTTTT.

The DNA for the CDR3 is TGTGCCAGTAGTATAGAGGGACTAGCGGGCAACACCGGGGAGCTGTTTTTT. As protein: CASSIEGLAGNTGELFF. The gene calls are TRBV19 and TRBJ2-2; 12 bases align to TRBD2. V trimming: 0 bases; J trimming: 2 bases; junction bases outside the gene matches: 1. This CDR3 has 17 residues. Germline lookup yields CDR1 LNHDA and CDR2 SQIVND (reference sequence).